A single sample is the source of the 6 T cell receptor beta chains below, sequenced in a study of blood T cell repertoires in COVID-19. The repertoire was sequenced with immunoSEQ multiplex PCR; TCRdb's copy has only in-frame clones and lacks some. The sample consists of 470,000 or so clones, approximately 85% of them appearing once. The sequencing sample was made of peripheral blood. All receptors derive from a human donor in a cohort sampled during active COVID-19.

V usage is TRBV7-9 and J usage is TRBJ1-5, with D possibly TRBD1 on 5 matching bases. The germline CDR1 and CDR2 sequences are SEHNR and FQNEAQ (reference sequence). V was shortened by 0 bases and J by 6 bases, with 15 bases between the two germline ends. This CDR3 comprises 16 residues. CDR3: CASSLAVSGGGQPQHF. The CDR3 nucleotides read TGTGCCAGCAGCTTAGCAGTTTCCGGGGGAGGTCAGCCCCAGCATTTT.

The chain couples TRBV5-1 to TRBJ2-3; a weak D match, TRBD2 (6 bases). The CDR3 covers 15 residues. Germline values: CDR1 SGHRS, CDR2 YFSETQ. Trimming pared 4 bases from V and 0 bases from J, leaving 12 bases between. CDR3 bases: TGCGCCAGCAGCCCGACGGGGACTAGCACAGATACGCAGTATTTT. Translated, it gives CASSPTGTSTDTQYF. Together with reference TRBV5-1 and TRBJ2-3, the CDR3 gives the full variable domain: KAGVTQTPRYLIKTRGQQVTLSCSPISGHRSVSWYQQTPGQGLQFLFEYFSETQRNKGNFPGRFSGRQFSNSRSEMNVSTLELGDSALYLCASSPTGTSTDTQYFGPGTRLTVL.

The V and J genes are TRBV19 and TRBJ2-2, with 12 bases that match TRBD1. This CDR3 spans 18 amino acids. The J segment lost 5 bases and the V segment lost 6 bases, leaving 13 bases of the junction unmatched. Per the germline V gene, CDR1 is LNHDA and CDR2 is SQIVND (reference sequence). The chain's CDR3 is CASRPGLGTGGRTGELFF. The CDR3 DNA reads TGTGCCAGTAGACCAGGGCTTGGGACAGGGGGCCGAACCGGGGAGCTGTTTTTT. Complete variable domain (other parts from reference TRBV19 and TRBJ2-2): DGGITQSPKYLFRKEGQNVTLSCEQNLNHDAMYWYRQDPGQGLRLIYYSQIVNDFQKGDIAEGYSVSREKKESFPLTVTSAQKNPTAFYLCASRPGLGTGGRTGELFFGEGSRLTVL.

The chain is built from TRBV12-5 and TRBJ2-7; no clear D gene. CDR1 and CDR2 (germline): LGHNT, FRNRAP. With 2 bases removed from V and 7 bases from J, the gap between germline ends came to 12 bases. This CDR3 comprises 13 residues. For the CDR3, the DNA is TGTGCTAGTGGTTTGAACTTATGGTGGGAGCAGTACTTC. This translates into CASGLNLWWEQYF.

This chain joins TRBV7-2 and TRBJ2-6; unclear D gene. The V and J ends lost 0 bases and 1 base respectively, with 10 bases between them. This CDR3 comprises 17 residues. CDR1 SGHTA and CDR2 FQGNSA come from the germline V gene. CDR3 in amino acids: CASSLASSLSGANVLTF. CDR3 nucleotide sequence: TGTGCCAGCAGCTTAGCGTCCAGTCTTTCTGGGGCCAACGTCCTGACTTTC.

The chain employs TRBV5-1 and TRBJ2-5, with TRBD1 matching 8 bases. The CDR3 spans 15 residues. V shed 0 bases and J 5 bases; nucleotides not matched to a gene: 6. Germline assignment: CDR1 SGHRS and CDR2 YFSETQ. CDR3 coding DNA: TGCGCCAGCAGCTTGGCCCCAGGGGGCCGGGAGACCCAGTACTTC. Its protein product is CASSLAPGGRETQYF.